One and the same sample provided the 21 T cell receptor gamma chains below, sequenced in a study of gamma-delta chains in newborns, infants, children. TCRdb processed the reads again with the CATT caller. This table has 2,000 to 2,500 gamma-chain clones, 25% to 30% appearing once. The sequenced sample was blood. These receptors were obtained from a child who was a newborn, infant or young child, either healthy, febrile or measles-vaccinated (not recorded which).

This clone has more than one count but fewer than ten. V is TRGV9 and J is TRGJP. Germline V gene data show CDR1 as GITISATS and CDR2 as ISYDGTV (reference sequence). Trimming took 3 bases from V and 6 from J; bases not matched to a gene: 8. The CDR3 is 17 amino acids. CDR3 loop: CALWESPRELGKKIKVF. DNA for the CDR3: TGTGCCTTGTGGGAGTCACCTCGAGAGTTGGGCAAAAAAATCAAGGTATTT.

For this clone: Relative to the germline gene, one junction end is altered; a read error may explain this. The chain combines TRGV9 with TRGJP. This CDR3 is built from 19 residues. Germline CDR1 is GITISATS and CDR2 is ISYDGTV (reference sequence). CDR3 sequence reads: CALWEVLRGHELGKKIKVF. For the CDR3, the DNA is TGTGCCTTGTGGGAGGTGCTGCGGGGGCACGAGTTGGGCAAAAAAATCAAGGTATTT.

V usage is TRGV4 and J usage is TRGJP. Per the germline V gene, CDR1 is EGSTGY and CDR2 is YDSYTSSV. The length of the CDR3 is 13 residues. With 4 bases clipped from V and 9 bases from J, the junction kept 0 bases outside the gene matches. The CDR3 loop reads CATWELGKKIKVF. CDR3 sequence (DNA): TGTGCCACCTGGGAGTTGGGCAAAAAAATCAAGGTATTT.

The chain is built from TRGV5 and TRGJP2. This CDR3 spans 17 amino acids. The ends lost 0 bases at V and 0 bases at J; junction bases unmatched: 7. CDR1 and CDR2 from the germline V gene are VINAFY and YDVSNSKD. This CDR3 reads CATWDRRGDSSDWIKTF. The CDR3 bases are TGTGCCACCTGGGACAGGCGGGGGGATAGTAGTGATTGGATCAAGACGTTT.

This clone was seen a handful of times. V gene TRGV9 combines with J gene TRGJP. The junction had 6 bases not matched to a gene; V was cut back by 0 bases and J by 7 bases. The germline V gene has CDR1 GITISATS and CDR2 ISYDGTV (reference sequence). This CDR3 is built from 17 residues. Written as DNA, the CDR3 is TGTGCCTTGTGGGAGGTGCAGTCCGAGTTGGGCAAAAAAATCAAGGTATTT. Translation gives CALWEVQSELGKKIKVF.

Details on this clone: This could be a read error, since a much larger clone is one nucleotide away. The rearrangement joins TRGV9 to TRGJP. The length of the CDR3 is 17 residues. J gave up 6 bases and V 0 bases, and 5 bases lay outside the gene matches. Germline CDR1 is GITISATS and CDR2 is ISYDGTV (reference sequence). CDR3 sequence reads: CALWEVPPELGKKIKVF. Written as DNA, the CDR3 is TGTGCCTTGTGGGAGGTGCCCCCAGAGTTGGGCAAAAAAATCAAGGTATTT.

This clone was counted between two and nine times. The chain has TRGV9 and TRGJP. Germline values: CDR1 GITISATS, CDR2 ISYDGTV (reference sequence). The CDR3 consists of 15 residues. V shed 3 bases and J 8 bases; nucleotides not matched to a gene: 4. The CDR3 spells CALWERQLGKKIKVF. CDR3 coding DNA: TGTGCCTTGTGGGAGCGGCAGTTGGGCAAAAAAATCAAGGTATTT.

By share, this clone counts as large. This may arise from a read error, as a much more abundant clone is one base away. Other DNA sequences in this sample translate to the same CDR3. This rearrangement joins TRGV9 to TRGJP. The ends lost 4 bases at V and 4 bases at J; junction bases unmatched: 1. The V gene's germline CDR1 is GITISATS and CDR2 ISYDGTV (reference sequence). The length of the CDR3 is 15 residues. CDR3 region: CALWDQELGKKIKVF. Here the CDR3 DNA reads TGTGCCTTGTGGGACCAAGAGTTGGGCAAAAAAATCAAGGTATTT.

This clone was counted only a few times. This chain connects TRGV9 to TRGJP1. Germline CDR1 and CDR2: GITISATS and ISYDGTV (reference sequence). The CDR3 sequence is 16 residues long. Unmatched junction bases numbered 7, after V lost 3 bases and J lost 0 bases. Written as DNA, the CDR3 is TGTGCCTTGTGGGAGAGGAGGAATACCACTGGTTGGTTCAAGATATTT. Its translation is CALWERRNTTGWFKIF.

In the case of this clone: One end of the junction fails to match germline, which may point to a read error. The V gene is TRGV9, the J gene TRGJP. Germline CDR1 is GITISATS and CDR2 is ISYDGTV (reference sequence). The CDR3 has 18 residues. The CDR3 sequence is CALWEVPGQEVGKKIKVF. The CDR3 DNA sequence: TGTGCCTTGTGGGAGGTGCCGGGTCAAGAGGTGGGCAAAAAAATCAAGGTATTT.

CDR3 sequence: CATWDSPNYYKKLF. The CDR3 DNA is TGTGCCACCTGGGACAGCCCGAATTATTATAAGAAACTCTTT. The gene calls are TRGV3 and TRGJ1 or TRGJ2. The CDR3 is made up of 14 amino acids. Per the germline V gene, CDR1 is VTNTFY and CDR2 is YDVSTARD (reference sequence). V was clipped by 1 base and J by 0 bases; unmatched bases: 3.

To note about this clone: A much larger clone lies one base from this, so it may be a read error. The same CDR3 can be traced to other DNA sequences in this sample. This sequence joins TRGV9 and TRGJP. The CDR3 runs to 17 residues. Germline values: CDR1 GITISATS, CDR2 ISYDGTV (reference sequence). V was clipped by 1 base and J by 4 bases; unmatched bases: 4. The CDR3 is CALWEVPQELGKKIKVF. As DNA, the CDR3 is TGTGCCTTGTGGGAGGTCCCCCAAGAGTTGGGCAAAAAAATCAAGGTATTT.

The V and J genes are TRGV9 and TRGJ1 or TRGJ2. The J segment lost 11 bases and the V segment lost 0 bases, leaving 10 bases of the junction unmatched. Germline V CDR1 and CDR2: GITISATS, ISYDGTV (reference sequence). The CDR3 runs 13 residues. The CDR3 DNA sequence: TGTGCCTTGTGGGAGGTGCAGTCATCCCAGAAACTCTTT. Protein product: CALWEVQSSQKLF.

This sequence joins TRGV9 and TRGJP. The CDR3 sequence is 16 residues long. The germline gives CDR1 GITISATS, CDR2 ISYDGTV (reference sequence). Trimming cost V 4 bases and J 7 bases; bases outside gene matches: 7. The CDR3 reads CALWDVLELGKKIKVF. CDR3 nucleotide sequence: TGTGCCTTGTGGGACGTACTGGAGTTGGGCAAAAAAATCAAGGTATTT.

This clone was observed a handful of times. The sample contains more than one DNA sequence encoding this CDR3. The genes are TRGV9 and TRGJP. Germline trimming cut 2 bases from V and 3 bases from J; bases unmatched to any gene: 4. Looked up from germline, CDR1 is GITISATS and CDR2 is ISYDGTV (reference sequence). The CDR3 consists of 17 residues. The CDR3: CALWEAQQELGKKIKVF. The CDR3 DNA sequence: TGTGCCTTGTGGGAGGCCCAGCAAGAGTTGGGCAAAAAAATCAAGGTATTT.

This clone has more than one count but fewer than ten. The sample carries other DNA sequences with the same CDR3. J is TRGJP and V is TRGV9. Trimming cost V 1 base and J 12 bases; bases outside gene matches: 3. The CDR3 has 14 residues. Per the germline V gene, CDR1 is GITISATS and CDR2 is ISYDGTV (reference sequence). DNA for the CDR3: TGTGCCTTGTGGGAGGTACGGGGCAAAAAAATCAAGGTATTT. Translation gives CALWEVRGKKIKVF.

This sequence joins TRGV2 and TRGJ1 or TRGJ2. Germline loops: CDR1 EGSNGY, CDR2 YDSYNSKV. After removal of 0 bases from V and 6 bases from J, the junction contained 2 bases not matched to a gene. The CDR3 runs 12 residues. The CDR3 sequence is CATWDGSYKKLF. CDR3 sequence (DNA): TGTGCCACCTGGGACGGGTCTTATAAGAAACTCTTT.

The table lists this clone with a few counts. This rearrangement joins TRGV9 to TRGJP. The germline CDR1 and CDR2 sequences are GITISATS and ISYDGTV (reference sequence). The CDR3 is 18 residues long. With 0 bases clipped from V and 6 bases from J, the junction kept 8 bases outside the gene matches. DNA for the CDR3: TGTGCCTTGTGGGAGGTGCTCGTAGGAGAGTTGGGCAAAAAAATCAAGGTATTT. It encodes CALWEVLVGELGKKIKVF.

Turning to this clone: The junction and the germline gene differ at one end; a read error may be behind it. The chain joins TRGV9 to TRGJP. Per the germline V gene, CDR1 is GITISATS and CDR2 is ISYDGTV (reference sequence). The length of the CDR3 is 17 residues. The CDR3 bases are TGTGCCTTGTGGGAGGTGCAAAGGGAGTCGGGCAAAAAAATCAAGGTATTT. This encodes CALWEVQRESGKKIKVF.

Of note for this clone: Additional DNA sequences in this sample encode the identical CDR3. J is TRGJP and V is TRGV9. The trim removed 2 bases at V and 3 bases at J, leaving 4 bases unmatched. Germline loops: CDR1 GITISATS, CDR2 ISYDGTV (reference sequence). The CDR3 runs 17 residues. CDR3 residues: CALWEALQELGKKIKVF. The CDR3 DNA sequence: TGTGCCTTGTGGGAGGCGCTGCAAGAGTTGGGCAAAAAAATCAAGGTATTT.

This clone is medium-sized. This rearrangement joins TRGV3 to TRGJ1 or TRGJ2. Germline loops: CDR1 VTNTFY, CDR2 YDVSTARD (reference sequence). The V segment lost 4 bases and the J segment 7 bases; nucleotides outside the gene matches: 4. This CDR3 region has 11 residues. The CDR3, as DNA: TGTGCCACCTGGGAATGGTATAAGAAACTCTTT. It is translated as CATWEWYKKLF.